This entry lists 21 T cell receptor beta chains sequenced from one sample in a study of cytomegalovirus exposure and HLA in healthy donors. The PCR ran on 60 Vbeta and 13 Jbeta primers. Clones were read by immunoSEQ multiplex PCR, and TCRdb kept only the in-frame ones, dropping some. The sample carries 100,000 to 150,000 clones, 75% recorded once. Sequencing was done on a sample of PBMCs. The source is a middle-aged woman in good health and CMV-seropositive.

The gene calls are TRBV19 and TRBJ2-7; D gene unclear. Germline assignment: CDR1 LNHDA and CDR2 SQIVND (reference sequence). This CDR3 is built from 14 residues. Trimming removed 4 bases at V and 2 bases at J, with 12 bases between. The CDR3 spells CASSTSPSTYEQYF. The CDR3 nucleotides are TGTGCCAGTAGTACTTCGCCGTCTACCTACGAGCAGTACTTC.

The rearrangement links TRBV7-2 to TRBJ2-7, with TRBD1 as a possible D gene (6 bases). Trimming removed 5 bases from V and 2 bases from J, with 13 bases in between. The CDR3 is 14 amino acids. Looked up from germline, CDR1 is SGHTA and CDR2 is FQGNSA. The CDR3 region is CASSRVGTTYEQYF. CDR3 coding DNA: TGTGCCAGCAGCCGGGTCGGGACAACCTACGAGCAGTACTTC.

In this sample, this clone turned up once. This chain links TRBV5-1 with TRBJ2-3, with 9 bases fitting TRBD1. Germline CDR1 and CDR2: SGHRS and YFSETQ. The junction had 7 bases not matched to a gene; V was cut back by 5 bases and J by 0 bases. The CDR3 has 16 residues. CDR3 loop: CASSGDRGGSTDTQYF. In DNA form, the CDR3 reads TGCGCCAGCAGTGGTGACAGGGGGGGTAGCACAGATACGCAGTATTTT.

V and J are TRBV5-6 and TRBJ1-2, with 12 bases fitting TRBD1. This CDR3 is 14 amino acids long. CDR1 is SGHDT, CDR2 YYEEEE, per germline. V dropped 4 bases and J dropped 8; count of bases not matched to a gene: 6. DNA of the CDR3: TGTGCCAGCAGCCGGGACAGGGGGCGCACGGGCTACACCTTC. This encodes CASSRDRGRTGYTF.

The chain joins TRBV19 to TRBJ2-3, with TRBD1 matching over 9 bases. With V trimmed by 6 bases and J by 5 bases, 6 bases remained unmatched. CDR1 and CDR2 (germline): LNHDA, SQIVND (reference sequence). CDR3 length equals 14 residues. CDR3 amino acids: CASRGTGYEDTQYF. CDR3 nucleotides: TGTGCCAGTAGAGGGACAGGGTATGAAGATACGCAGTATTTT.

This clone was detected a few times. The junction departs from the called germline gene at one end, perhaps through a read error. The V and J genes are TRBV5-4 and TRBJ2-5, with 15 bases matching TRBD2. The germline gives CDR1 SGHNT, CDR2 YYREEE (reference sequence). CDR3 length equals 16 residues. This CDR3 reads CASSWGLAGGEEAQYF. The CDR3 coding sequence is TGTGCCAGCAGCTGGGGACTAGCGGGAGGAGAAGAGGCCCAGTACTTC.

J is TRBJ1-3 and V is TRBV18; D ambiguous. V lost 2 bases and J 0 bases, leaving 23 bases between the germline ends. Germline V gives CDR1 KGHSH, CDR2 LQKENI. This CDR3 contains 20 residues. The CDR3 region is CASSPNGILDISSSGNTIYF. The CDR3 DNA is TGTGCCAGCTCACCAAACGGGATCCTTGATATTTCTAGCTCTGGAAACACCATATATTTT.

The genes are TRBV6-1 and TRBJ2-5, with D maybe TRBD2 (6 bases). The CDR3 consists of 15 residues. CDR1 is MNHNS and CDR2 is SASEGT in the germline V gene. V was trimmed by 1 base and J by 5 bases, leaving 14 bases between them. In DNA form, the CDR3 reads TGTGCCAGCAGTGAAGGTGGGGGGAATAGGGAGACCCAGTACTTC. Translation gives CASSEGGGNRETQYF.

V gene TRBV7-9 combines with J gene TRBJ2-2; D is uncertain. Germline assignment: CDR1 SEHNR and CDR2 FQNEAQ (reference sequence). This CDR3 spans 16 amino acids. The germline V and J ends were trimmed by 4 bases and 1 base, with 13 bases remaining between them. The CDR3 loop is CASSSKHSGNTGELFF. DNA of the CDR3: TGTGCCAGCAGCTCGAAACACAGTGGGAACACCGGGGAGCTGTTTTTT.

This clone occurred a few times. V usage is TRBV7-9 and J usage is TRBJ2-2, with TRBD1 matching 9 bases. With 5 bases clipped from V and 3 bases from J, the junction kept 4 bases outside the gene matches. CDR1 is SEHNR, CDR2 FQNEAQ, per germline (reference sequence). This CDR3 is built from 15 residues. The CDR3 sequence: CASSTGTGYTGELFF. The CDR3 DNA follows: TGTGCCAGCAGCACAGGGACAGGGTACACCGGGGAGCTGTTTTTT.

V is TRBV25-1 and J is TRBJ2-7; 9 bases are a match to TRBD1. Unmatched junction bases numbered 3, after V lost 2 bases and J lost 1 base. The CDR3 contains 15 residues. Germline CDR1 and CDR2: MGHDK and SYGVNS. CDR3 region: CASSEDRGWSYEQYF. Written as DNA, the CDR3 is TGTGCCAGCAGTGAAGACAGGGGGTGGTCCTACGAGCAGTACTTC.

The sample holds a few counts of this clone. The CDR3 sequence is CASSFTGTRFSNEQFF. The CDR3 DNA sequence: TGTGCCAGCAGCTTCACCGGGACTAGATTTTCCAATGAGCAGTTCTTC. The chain couples TRBV5-4 to TRBJ2-1; 8 bases are a match to TRBD2. This CDR3 region has 16 residues. Trimming cost V 2 bases and J 6 bases; bases outside gene matches: 10. In germline, CDR1 is SGHNT, CDR2 YYREEE (reference sequence). The full variable domain, with the rest looked up from reference TRBV5-4 and TRBJ2-1, is ETGVTQSPTHLIKTRGQQVTLRCSSQSGHNTVSWYQQALGQGPQFIFQYYREEENGRGNFPPRFSGLQFPNYSSELNVNALELDDSALYLCASSFTGTRFSNEQFFGPGTRLTVL.

The CDR3 reads CASSLNSPLHF. As DNA, the CDR3 is TGTGCCAGCAGCCTAAATTCACCCCTCCACTTT. The chain couples TRBV7-9 to TRBJ1-6; D call uncertain. Germline V gene lookup returns CDR1 SEHNR and CDR2 FQNEAQ (reference sequence). The CDR3 spans 11 residues. Trimming shortened V by 5 bases and J by 7 bases, and 3 bases separated the two germline ends.

CDR3 DNA: TGTGCCAGCAGTCCACAGTTTCAGCCCCAGCATTTT. Its translation is CASSPQFQPQHF. The chain carries TRBV2 and TRBJ1-5; unclear D gene. CDR1 and CDR2 (germline): SNHLY, FYNNEI. The CDR3 consists of 12 residues. Trimming stripped 5 bases from V and 6 bases from J, with 8 bases between.

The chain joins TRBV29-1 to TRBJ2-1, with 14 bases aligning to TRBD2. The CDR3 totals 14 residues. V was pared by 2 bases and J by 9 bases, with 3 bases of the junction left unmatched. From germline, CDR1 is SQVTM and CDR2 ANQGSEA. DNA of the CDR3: TGCAGCGTTGAAAGACTAGCGGGAGGGGTTGAGCAGTTCTTC. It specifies CSVERLAGGVEQFF.

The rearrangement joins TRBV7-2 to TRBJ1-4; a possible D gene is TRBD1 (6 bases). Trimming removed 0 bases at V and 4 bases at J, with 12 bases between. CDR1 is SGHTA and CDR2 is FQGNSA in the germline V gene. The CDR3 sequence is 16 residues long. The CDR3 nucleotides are TGTGCCAGCAGCTTAGCGACAGGCTTCTATAATGAAAAACTGTTTTTT. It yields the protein CASSLATGFYNEKLFF.

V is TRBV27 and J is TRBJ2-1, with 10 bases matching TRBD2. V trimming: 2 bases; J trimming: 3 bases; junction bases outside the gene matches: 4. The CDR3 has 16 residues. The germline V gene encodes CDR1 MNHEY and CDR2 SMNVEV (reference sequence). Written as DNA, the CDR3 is TGTGCCAGCAGTTTACAGAGCGGGGGGGTCTACAATGAGCAGTTCTTC. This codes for CASSLQSGGVYNEQFF.

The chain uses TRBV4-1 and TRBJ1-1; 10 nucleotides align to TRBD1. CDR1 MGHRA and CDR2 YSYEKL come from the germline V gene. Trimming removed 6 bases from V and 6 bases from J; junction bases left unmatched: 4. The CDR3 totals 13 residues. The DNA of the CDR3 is TGCGCCAGCAGTTACGGACAGGGGGCTGAAGCTTTCTTT. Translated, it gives CASSYGQGAEAFF.

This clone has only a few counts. The CDR3 coding sequence is TGTGCCAGCAGCGTGGGAGGCGGACAGGGGTCCTATGGCTACACCTTC. Amino acids: CASSVGGGQGSYGYTF. The rearrangement links TRBV7-8 to TRBJ1-2, with 9 bases aligning to TRBD1. The ends lost 5 bases at V and 4 bases at J; junction bases unmatched: 11. Germline V lookup: CDR1 SGHVS, CDR2 FQNEAQ. The CDR3 sequence is 16 residues long.

This chain's CDR3 is CASSIGRGRSNTEAFF. CDR3 nucleotide sequence: TGTGCCAGTAGTATAGGGAGGGGTCGGTCGAACACTGAAGCTTTCTTT. The rearrangement joins TRBV19 to TRBJ1-1; D is possibly TRBD1 (5 bases). This CDR3 region has 16 residues. Germline CDR1 and CDR2: LNHDA and SQIVND (reference sequence). Trimming took 1 base from V and 1 from J, leaving 13 bases between them.

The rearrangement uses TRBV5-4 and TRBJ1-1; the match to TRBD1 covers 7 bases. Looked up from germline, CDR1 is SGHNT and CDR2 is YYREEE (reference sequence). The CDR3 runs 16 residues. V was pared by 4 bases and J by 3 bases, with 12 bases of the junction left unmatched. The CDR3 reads CASSRQGKNLDTEAFF. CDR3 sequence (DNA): TGTGCCAGCAGCCGACAGGGAAAGAATTTGGACACTGAAGCTTTCTTT.